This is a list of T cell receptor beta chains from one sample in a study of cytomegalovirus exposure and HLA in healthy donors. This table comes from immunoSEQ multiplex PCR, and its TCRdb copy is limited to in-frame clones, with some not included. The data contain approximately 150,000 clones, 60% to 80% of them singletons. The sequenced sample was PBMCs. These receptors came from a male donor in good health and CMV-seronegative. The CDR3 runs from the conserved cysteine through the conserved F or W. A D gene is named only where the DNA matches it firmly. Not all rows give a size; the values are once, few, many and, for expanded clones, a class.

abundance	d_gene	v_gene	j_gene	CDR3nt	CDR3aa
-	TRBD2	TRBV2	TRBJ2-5	TGTGCCAGCAGTGAATTATCTAGCGGGGGAGAGACCCAGTACTTC	CASSELSSGGETQYF
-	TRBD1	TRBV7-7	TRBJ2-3	TGTGCCAGCAGCTTAAACCCAGGGGGCGGGTCAGATACGCAGTATTTT	CASSLNPGGGSDTQYF
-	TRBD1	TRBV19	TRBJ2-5	TGTGCCAGTAGTGGGGGACAGGGTCCAGAGACCCAGTACTTC	CASSGGQGPETQYF
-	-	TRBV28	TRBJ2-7	TGTGCCAGCAGTTTGGCAGGGGGGACAGCCTACGAGCAGTACTTC	CASSLAGGTAYEQYF
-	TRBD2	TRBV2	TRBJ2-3	TGTGCCAGCATCTATTCGGTATTAGCGGGGGGGCCTGTGGATACGCAGTATTTT	CASIYSVLAGGPVDTQYF
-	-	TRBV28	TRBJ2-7	TGTGCCAGCAGTCCCTTAGGAGAAAACTACCCACCCTACGAGCAGTACTTC	CASSPLGENYPPYEQYF
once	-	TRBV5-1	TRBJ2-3	TGCGCCAGCAGCCACCAGGGGCGTCTTGTTACGCAGTATTTT	CASSHQGRLVTQYF
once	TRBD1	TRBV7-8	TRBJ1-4	TGTGCCAGCAGACGAGGACAGGACGAAAAACTGTTTTTT	CASRRGQDEKLFF
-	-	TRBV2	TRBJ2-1	TGTGCCAGCAGACAGGGGGAGCGGGGGGACTACAATGAGCAGTTCTTC	CASRQGERGDYNEQFF
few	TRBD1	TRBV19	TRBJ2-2	TGTGCCAGTAGTATCCGCCGGACAGGGATAACCGGGGAGCTGTTTTTT	CASSIRRTGITGELFF
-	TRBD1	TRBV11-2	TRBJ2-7	TGTGCCAGCAGCTTAGCGTGGGACAGTTACGAGCAGTACTTC	CASSLAWDSYEQYF
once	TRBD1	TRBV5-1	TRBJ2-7	TGCGCCAGCAGCTTGACAGGGGACTCCTACGAGCAGTACTTC	CASSLTGDSYEQYF
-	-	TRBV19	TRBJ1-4	TGTGCCAGTAGTTTCCGTACAGGACTAATTGGGGAAAAACTGTTTTTT	CASSFRTGLIGEKLFF
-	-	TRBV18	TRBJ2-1	TGTGCCAGCTCTCCTTATCCTCCGCCTAAGGAGCAGTTCTTC	CASSPYPPPKEQFF
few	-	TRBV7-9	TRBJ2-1	TGTGCCAGCAGCTTAGGAGGTGGACAGTTGGATCAGTTCTTC	CASSLGGGQLDQFF
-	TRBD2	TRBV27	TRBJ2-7	TGTGCCAGCAGTTTACGGGCTAGCGGGAGTGTGCCGTACTTC	CASSLRASGSVPYF
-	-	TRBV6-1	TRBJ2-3	TGTGCCAGCACCCAGGGTATAGGCACAGATACGCAGTATTTT	CASTQGIGTDTQYF
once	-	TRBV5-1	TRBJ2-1	TGCGCCAGCAGCATTGGACAGTACAATGAGCAGTTCTTC	CASSIGQYNEQFF
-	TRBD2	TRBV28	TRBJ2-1	TGTGCCAGCACCTCCGGGCTAGCGGGAGTGAGTGAGCAGTTCTTC	CASTSGLAGVSEQFF
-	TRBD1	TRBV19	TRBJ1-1	TGTGCCAGTAGTATAGTCGGGACAGGGCGGATGAACACTGAAGCTTTCTTT	CASSIVGTGRMNTEAFF
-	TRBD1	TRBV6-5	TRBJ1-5	TGTGCCAGCAGCGACAGGGAAGATCAGCCCCAGCATTTT	CASSDREDQPQHF
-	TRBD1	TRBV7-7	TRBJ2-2	TGTGCCAGCAGCTCTCGGACAGGGGGGACCGGGGAGCTGTTTTTT	CASSSRTGGTGELFF
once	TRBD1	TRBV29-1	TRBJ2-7	TGCAGCGTTGTTACAGGGGGTGGCGAGCAGTACTTC	CSVVTGGGEQYF
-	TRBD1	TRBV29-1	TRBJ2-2	TGCAGCGCCCGAAATCCCCCGGGACAGGGCAACACCGGGGAGCTGTTTTTT	CSARNPPGQGNTGELFF
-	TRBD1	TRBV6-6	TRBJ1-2	TGTGCCAGCAGTTTGATGACAGGGTTTTATGGCTACCCCTTC	CASSLMTGFYGYPF
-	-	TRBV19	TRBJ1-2	TGTGCCAGTAGTCCCGGACAGTACTATGGCTACACCTTC	CASSPGQYYGYTF
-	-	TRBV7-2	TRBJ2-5	TGTGCCAGCATCGGCGGGGCGAGGGAGACCCAGTACTTC	CASIGGARETQYF
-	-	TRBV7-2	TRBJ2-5	TGTGCCAGCAGCTTGGCGGGGGCCGGGGAGACCCAGTACTTC	CASSLAGAGETQYF
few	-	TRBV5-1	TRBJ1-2	TGCGCCAGCAGCTTAACAGGGAGTAATGGCTACACCTTC	CASSLTGSNGYTF
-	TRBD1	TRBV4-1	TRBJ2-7	TGCGCCAGCAGCCAAGGACAGGGGGTCCCCTACGAGCAGTACTTC	CASSQGQGVPYEQYF
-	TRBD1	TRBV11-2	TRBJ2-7	TGTGCCAGCAGCTGGGGGACAGTCTCCTACGAGCAGTACTTC	CASSWGTVSYEQYF
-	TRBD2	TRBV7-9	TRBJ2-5	TGTGCCAGCAGCCCTCTGACTAGCGGGAGCCCCGGGGAGACCCAGTACTTC	CASSPLTSGSPGETQYF
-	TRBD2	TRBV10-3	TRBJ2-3	TGTGCCCTATCGGCGGGGCGGGAGCCAGATACGCAGTATTTT	CALSAGREPDTQYF
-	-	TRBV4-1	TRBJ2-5	TGCGCCAGCAGCCAAGACGCCCGAGGGACCCAGTACTTC	CASSQDARGTQYF
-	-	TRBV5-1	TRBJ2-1	TGCGCCAGCAGCTTGGCCGGCGGGTCGAATGAGCAGTTCTTC	CASSLAGGSNEQFF
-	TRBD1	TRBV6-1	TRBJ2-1	TGTGCCAGCAGTGAAATCAGGGGGCGAGTAAATGAGCAGTTCTTC	CASSEIRGRVNEQFF
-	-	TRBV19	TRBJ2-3	TGTGCCAGTACTGGCTCCGCCACAGATACGCAGTATTTT	CASTGSATDTQYF